This T cell receptor (beta chain) was obtained from a study of post-analysis software for immune sequencing data. General observations from the study: A few TRBV segments occurring more often in patients than controls included TRBV5-6, TRBV5-1 and TRBV20-1.

Unique molecular identifiers were present in the TCR beta cDNA libraries. From the PCR reads, TCRdb called clonotypes with MiXCR, one entry per CDR3 protein. The data show some 370,000 distinct CDR3 sequences, with around 37% seen just once and over 10% held by the top ten. The CDR3 totals 15 residues. V was trimmed by 7 bases and J by 0 bases, leaving 14 bases between them. CDR1 MNHNS and CDR2 SASEGT come from the germline V gene. Points on this clonotype: Antigen unknown.

The sample comprised blood. The chain combines TRBV6-1 with TRBJ2-3, with D tentatively TRBD1 (5 bases). The origin of this receptor is a girl between 5 and 17 years old with multiple sclerosis. CDR3 sequence (DNA): TGTGCCAGCAACCCAGGGTTCCTTAGCACAGATACGCAGTATTTT. This sequence encodes CASNPGFLSTDTQYF.